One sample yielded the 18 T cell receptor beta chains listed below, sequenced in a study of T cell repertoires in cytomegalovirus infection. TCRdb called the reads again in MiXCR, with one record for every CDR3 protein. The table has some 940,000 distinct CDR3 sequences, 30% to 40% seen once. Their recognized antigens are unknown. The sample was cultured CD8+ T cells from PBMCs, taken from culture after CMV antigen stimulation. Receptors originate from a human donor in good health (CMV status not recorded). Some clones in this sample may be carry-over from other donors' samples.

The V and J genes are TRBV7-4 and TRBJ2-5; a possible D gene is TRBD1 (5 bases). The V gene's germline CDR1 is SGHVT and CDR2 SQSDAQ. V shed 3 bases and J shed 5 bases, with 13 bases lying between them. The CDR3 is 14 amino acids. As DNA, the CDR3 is TGTGCCAGCAGCTTGGACACCCGGCCGGAGACCCAGTACTTC. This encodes CASSLDTRPETQYF.

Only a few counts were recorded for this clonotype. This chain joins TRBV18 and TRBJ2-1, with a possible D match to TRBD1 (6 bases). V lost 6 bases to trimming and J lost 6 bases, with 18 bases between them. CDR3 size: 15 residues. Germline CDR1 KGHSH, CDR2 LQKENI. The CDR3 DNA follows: TGTGCCAGCTCGCCCGTCCCAGGGGTTCGCAATGAGCAGTTCTTC. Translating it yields CASSPVPGVRNEQFF.

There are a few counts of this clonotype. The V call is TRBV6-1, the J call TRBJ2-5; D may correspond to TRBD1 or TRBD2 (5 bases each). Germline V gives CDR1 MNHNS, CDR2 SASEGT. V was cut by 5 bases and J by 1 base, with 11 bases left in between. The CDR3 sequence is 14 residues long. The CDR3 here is CASSNFGAQETQYF. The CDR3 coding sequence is TGTGCCAGCAGTAACTTCGGGGCCCAAGAGACCCAGTACTTC.

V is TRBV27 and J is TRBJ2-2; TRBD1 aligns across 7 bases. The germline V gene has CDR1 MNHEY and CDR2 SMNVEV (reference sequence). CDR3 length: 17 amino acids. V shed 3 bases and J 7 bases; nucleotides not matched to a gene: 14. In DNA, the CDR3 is TGTGCCAGCAGTTTCCTTACCCCTGACAGGGTAGGCGGGGAGCTGTTTTTT. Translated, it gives CASSFLTPDRVGGELFF.

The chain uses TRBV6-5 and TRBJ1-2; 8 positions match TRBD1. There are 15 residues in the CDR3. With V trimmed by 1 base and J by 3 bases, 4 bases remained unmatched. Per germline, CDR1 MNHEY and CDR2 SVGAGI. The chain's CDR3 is CASSYYPGQDYGYTF. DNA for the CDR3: TGTGCCAGCAGTTACTATCCGGGACAGGACTATGGCTACACCTTC.

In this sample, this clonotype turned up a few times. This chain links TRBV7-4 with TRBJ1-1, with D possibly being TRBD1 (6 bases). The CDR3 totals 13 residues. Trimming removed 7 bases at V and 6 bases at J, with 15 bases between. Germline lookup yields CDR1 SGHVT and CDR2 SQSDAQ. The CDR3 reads CASILEGESEAFF. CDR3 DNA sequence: TGTGCCAGCATACTTGAGGGGGAGTCTGAAGCTTTCTTT. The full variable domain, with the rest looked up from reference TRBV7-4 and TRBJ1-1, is GAGVSQSPRYKVAKRGRDVALRCDSISGHVTLYWYRQTLGQGSEVLTYSQSDAQRDKSGRPSGRFSAERPERSVSTLKIQRTEQGDSAVYLCASILEGESEAFFGQGTRLTVV.

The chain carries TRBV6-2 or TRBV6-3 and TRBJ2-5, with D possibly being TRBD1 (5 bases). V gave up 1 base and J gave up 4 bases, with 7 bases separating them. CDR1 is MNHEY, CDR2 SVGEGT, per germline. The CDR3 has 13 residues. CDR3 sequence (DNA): TGTGCCAGCAGTTACTTCAGGGTAGAGACCCAGTACTTC. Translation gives CASSYFRVETQYF.

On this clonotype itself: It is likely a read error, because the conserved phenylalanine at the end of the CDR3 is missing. CDR3 region: CASSLGTGLNTEAFL. In nucleotides, the CDR3 is TGTGCCAGCAGTCTGGGGACAGGGTTGAACACTGAAGCTTTCCTT. The V gene is TRBV12-3 or TRBV12-4, the J gene TRBJ1-1; 9 bases are shared with TRBD1. The junction had 4 bases not matched to a gene; V was cut back by 5 bases and J by 0 bases. This CDR3 comprises 15 residues.

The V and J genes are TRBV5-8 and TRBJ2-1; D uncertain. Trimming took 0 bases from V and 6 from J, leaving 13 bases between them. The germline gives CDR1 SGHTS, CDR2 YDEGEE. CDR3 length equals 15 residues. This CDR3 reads CASSLAGSSRNEQFF. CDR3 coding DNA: TGTGCCAGCAGCTTGGCCGGATCGAGTCGCAATGAGCAGTTCTTC.

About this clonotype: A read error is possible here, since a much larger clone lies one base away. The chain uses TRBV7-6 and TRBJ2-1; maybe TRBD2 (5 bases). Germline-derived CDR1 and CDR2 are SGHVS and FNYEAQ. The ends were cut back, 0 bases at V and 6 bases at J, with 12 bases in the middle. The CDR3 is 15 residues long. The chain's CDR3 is CASSLAPQLGNEQFF. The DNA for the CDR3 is TGTGCCAGCAGCTTAGCTCCCCAACTAGGCAATGAGCAGTTCTTC.

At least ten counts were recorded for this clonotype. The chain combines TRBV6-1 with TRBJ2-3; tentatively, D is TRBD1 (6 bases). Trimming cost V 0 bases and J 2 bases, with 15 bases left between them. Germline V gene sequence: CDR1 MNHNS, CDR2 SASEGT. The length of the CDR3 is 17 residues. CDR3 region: CASSEAPQGSFTDTQYF. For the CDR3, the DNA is TGTGCCAGCAGTGAAGCCCCCCAGGGGTCTTTCACAGATACGCAGTATTTT.

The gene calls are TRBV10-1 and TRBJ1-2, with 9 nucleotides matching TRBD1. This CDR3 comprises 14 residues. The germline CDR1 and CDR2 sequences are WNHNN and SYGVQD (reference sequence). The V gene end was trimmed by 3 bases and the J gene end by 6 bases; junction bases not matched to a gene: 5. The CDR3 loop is CASSDSGTGNGYTF. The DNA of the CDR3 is TGCGCCAGCAGTGACTCCGGGACAGGGAATGGCTACACCTTC.

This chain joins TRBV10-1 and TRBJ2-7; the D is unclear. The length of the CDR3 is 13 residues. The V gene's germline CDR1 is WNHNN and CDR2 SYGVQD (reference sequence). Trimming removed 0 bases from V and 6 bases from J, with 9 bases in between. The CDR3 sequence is CASSESKFGEQYF. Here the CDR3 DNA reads TGCGCCAGCAGTGAGTCGAAATTTGGCGAGCAGTACTTC.

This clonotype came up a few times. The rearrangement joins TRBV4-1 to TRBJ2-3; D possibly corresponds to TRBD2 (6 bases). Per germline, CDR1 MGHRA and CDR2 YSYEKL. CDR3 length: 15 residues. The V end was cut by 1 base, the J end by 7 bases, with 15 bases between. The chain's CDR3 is CASSQGLSRGYTQYF. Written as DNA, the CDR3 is TGCGCCAGCAGCCAAGGCTTGAGTCGGGGGTATACGCAGTATTTT.

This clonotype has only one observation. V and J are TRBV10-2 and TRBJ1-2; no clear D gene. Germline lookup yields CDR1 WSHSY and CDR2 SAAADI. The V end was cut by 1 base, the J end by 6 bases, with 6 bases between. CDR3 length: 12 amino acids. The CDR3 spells CASSEYGNGYTF. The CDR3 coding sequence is TGCGCCAGCAGTGAGTACGGGAATGGCTACACCTTC.

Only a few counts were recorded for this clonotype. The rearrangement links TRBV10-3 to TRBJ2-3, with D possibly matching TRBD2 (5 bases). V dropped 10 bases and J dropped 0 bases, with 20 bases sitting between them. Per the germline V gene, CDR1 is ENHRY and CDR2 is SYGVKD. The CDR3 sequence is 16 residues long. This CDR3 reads CATRERADYSTDTQYF. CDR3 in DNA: TGTGCCACCCGGGAACGGGCCGACTATAGCACAGATACGCAGTATTTT.

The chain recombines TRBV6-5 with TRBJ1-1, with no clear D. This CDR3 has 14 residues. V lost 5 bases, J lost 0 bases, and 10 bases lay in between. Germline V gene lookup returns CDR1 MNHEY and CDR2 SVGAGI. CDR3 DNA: TGTGCCAGCAGTACCTCCGCCATGAACACTGAAGCTTTCTTT. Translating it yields CASSTSAMNTEAFF.

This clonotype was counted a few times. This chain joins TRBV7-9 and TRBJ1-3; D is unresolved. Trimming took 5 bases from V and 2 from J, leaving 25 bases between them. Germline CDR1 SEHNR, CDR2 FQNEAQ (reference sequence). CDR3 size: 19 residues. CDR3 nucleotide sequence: TGTGCCAGCAGCCCCCCTTTTGCGGCCGACGATTCACCTGGAAACACCATATATTTT. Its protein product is CASSPPFAADDSPGNTIYF.